These 5 T cell receptor beta chains share one sample of origin, sequenced in a study of CXCR3-negative and CXCR3-positive naive CD8 T cells. Their recognized antigens are unknown. Points from the study as a whole: In CXCR3-positive naive cells, the TRB CDR3s were more hydrophobic than in CXCR3-negative naive cells.

The libraries of TRB cDNA were constructed through 5' RACE using UMI labels. Using the 5' RACE reads, TCRdb records one entry per CDR3 protein without DNA. The sample holds roughly 120,000 distinct CDR3 sequences. Sequenced sample: naive CXCR3+ CD8+ T cells from blood. Subset here: CD45RO-CCR7+CD27+CD95- naive CD8+ T cells expressing CXCR3 (TNR3+). These receptors originate from a human donor in good health. Some clones in this sample may be carry-over from other donors' samples.

The chain is built from TRBV20-1 and TRBJ1-1; TCRdb names TRBD1, which stays unverified in the absence of DNA. This CDR3 has 12 amino acids. Germline CDR1 and CDR2: DFQATT and SNEGSKA (reference sequence). The chain's CDR3 is CSARLQESAAFF.

The rearrangement links TRBV7-6 to TRBJ2-7; TCRdb's D gene call, TRBD2, goes unchecked for lack of DNA. Germline CDR1 and CDR2: SGHVS and FNYEAQ. The CDR3 runs to 14 residues. CDR3 region: CASSPGLAAYEQYF.

The chain is built from TRBV29-1 and TRBJ2-1; no DNA is available, so the TRBD1 call from TCRdb remains unchecked. Germline assignment: CDR1 SQVTM and CDR2 ANQGSEA. This CDR3 contains 13 residues. The CDR3 protein is CSEGDSGNNEQFF.

The rearrangement uses TRBV7-2 and TRBJ2-1; the D call from TCRdb, TRBD1, cannot be confirmed without DNA. This CDR3 is built from 14 residues. Germline-derived CDR1 and CDR2 are SGHTA and FQGNSA. The CDR3 region is CASSLVRGGYEQFF.

This rearrangement joins TRBV2 to TRBJ2-7; TCRdb lists TRBD1, though no DNA is available to test this call. This CDR3 is 13 amino acids long. Germline V CDR1 and CDR2: SNHLY, FYNNEI. The CDR3 region is CASSDPLSYEQYF.